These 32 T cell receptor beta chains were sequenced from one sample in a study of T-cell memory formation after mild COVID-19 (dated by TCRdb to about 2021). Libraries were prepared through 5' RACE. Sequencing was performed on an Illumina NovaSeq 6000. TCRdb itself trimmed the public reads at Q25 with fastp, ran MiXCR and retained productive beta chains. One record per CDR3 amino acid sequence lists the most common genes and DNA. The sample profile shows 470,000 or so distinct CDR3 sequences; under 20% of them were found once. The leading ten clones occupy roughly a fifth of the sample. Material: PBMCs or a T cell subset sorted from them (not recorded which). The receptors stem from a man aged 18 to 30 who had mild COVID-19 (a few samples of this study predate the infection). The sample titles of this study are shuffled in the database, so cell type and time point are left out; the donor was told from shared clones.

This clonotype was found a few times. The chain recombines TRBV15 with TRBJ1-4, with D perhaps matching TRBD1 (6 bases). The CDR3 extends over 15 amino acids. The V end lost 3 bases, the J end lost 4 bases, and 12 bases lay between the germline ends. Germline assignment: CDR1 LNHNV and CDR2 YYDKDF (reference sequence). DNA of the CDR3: TGTGCCACCAGCAGGGTAGACAGGATTAATGAAAAACTGTTTTTT. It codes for CATSRVDRINEKLFF. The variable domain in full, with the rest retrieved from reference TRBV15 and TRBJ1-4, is DAMVIQNPRYQVTQFGKPVTLSCSQTLNHNVMYWYQQKSSQAPKLLFHYYDKDFNNEADTPDNFQSRRPNTSFCFLDIRSPGLGDTAMYLCATSRVDRINEKLFFGSGTQLSVL.

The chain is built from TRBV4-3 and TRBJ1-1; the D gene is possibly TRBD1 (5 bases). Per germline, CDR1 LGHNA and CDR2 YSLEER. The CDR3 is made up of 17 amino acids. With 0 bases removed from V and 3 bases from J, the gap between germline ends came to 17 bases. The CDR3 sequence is CASSQDRIQGGYTEAFF. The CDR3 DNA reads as TGCGCCAGCAGCCAAGATCGTATCCAGGGAGGGTACACTGAAGCTTTCTTT.

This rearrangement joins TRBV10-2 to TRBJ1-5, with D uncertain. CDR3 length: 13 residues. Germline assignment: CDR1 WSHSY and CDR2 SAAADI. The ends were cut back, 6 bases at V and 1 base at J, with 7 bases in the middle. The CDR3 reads CASSVRSNQPQHF. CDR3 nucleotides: TGCGCCAGCAGCGTGAGGAGCAATCAGCCCCAGCATTTT.

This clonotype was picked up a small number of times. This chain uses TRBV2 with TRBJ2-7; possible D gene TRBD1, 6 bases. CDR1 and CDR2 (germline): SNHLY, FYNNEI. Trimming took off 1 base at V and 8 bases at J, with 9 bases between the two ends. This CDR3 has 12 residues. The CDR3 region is CASSEVTGQQYF. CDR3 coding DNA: TGTGCCAGCAGTGAAGTAACAGGGCAGCAGTACTTC.

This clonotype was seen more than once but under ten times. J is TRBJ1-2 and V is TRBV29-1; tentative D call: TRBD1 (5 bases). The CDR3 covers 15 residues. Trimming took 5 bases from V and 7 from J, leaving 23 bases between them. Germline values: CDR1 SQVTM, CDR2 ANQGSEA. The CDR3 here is CSVTKVQGVLGGYTF. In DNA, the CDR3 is TGCAGCGTTACTAAAGTCCAGGGAGTATTGGGTGGCTACACCTTC.

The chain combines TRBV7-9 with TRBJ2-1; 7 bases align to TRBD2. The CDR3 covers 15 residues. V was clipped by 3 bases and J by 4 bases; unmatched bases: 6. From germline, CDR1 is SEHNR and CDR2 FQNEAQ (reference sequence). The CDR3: CASSFGPGGYNEQFF. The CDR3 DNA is TGTGCCAGCAGCTTCGGCCCGGGGGGTTACAATGAGCAGTTCTTC.

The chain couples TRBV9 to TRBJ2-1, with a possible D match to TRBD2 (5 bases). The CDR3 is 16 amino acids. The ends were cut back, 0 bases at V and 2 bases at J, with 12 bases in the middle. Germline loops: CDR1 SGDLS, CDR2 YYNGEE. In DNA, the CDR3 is TGTGCCAGCAGCGTAGACGGACTGCGGCCCTACAATGAGCAGTTCTTC. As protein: CASSVDGLRPYNEQFF.

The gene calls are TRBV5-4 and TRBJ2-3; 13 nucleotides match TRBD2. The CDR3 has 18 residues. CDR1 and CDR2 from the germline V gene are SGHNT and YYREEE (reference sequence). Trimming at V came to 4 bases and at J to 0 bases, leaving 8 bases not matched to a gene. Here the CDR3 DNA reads TGTGCCAGCAGCGAGAGACTAGCGGGGGGCCCGAGCACAGATACGCAGTATTTT. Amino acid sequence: CASSERLAGGPSTDTQYF.

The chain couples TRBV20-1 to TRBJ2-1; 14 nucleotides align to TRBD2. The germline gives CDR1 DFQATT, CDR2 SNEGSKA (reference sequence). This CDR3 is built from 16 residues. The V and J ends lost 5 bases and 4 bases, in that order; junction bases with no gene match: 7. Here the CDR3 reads CSAQRTSGGYYNEQFF. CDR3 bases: TGCAGTGCTCAGAGGACTAGCGGGGGGTATTACAATGAGCAGTTCTTC.

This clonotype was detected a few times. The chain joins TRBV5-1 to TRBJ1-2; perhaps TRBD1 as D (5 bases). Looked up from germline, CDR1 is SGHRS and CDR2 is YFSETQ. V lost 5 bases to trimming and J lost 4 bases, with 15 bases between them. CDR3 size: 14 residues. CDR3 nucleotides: TGCGCCAGCAGGACTGAGGGGCACCTCTATGGCTACACCTTC. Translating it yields CASRTEGHLYGYTF.

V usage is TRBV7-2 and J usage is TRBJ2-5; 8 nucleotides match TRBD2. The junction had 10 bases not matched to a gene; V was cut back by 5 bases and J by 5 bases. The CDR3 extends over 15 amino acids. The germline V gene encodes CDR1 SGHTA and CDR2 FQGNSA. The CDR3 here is CASSLIIAGYETQYF. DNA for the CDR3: TGTGCCAGCAGCCTGATTATAGCGGGGTACGAGACCCAGTACTTC.

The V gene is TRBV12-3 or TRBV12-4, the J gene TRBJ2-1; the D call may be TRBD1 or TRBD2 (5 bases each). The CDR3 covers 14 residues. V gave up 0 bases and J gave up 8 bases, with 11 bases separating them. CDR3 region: CASSLAPLGDEQFF. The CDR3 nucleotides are TGTGCCAGCAGTTTAGCTCCTCTGGGGGATGAGCAGTTCTTC.

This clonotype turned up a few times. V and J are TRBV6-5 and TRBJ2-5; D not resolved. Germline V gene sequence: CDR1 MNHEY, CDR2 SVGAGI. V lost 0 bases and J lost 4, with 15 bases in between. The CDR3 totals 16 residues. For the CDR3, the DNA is TGTGCCAGCAGTTACTCGAAGACTCGGACGTTAGAGACCCAGTACTTC. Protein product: CASSYSKTRTLETQYF.

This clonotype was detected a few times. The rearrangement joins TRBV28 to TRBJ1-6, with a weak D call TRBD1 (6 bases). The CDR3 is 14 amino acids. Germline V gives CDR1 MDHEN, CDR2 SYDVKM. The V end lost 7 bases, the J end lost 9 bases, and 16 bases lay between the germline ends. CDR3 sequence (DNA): TGTGCCAGCATCAAGGGGGGGTACGGTTCACCCCTCCACTTT. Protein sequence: CASIKGGYGSPLHF.

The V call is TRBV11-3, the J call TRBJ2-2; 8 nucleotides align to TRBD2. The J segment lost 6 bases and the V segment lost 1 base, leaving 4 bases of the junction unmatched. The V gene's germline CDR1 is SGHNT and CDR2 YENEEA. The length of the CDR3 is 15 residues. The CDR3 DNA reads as TGTGCCAGCAGCTTAGTTCGGGGGGGCCCCGGGGAGCTGTTTTTT. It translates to CASSLVRGGPGELFF.

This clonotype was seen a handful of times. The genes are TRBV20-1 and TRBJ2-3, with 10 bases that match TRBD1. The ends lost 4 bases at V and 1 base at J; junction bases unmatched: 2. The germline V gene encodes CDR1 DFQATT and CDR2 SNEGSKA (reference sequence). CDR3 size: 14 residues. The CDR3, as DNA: TGCAGTGCTAAGGGGACAGGGGGCACAGATACGCAGTATTTT. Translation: CSAKGTGGTDTQYF.

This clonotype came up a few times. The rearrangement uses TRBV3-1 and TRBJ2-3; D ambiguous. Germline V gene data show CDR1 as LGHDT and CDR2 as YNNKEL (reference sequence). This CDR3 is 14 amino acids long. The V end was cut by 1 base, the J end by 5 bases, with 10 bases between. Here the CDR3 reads CASSQAWSRDTQYF. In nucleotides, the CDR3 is TGTGCCAGCAGCCAAGCGTGGAGTAGAGATACGCAGTATTTT.

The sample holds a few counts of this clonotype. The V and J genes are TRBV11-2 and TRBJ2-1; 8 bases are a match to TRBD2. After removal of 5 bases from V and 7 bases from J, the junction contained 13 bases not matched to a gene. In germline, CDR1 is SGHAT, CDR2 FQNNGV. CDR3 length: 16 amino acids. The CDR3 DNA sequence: TGTGCCAGCAGCCCCACCGGGGGGGCTCTTGGGAATGAGCAGTTCTTC. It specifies CASSPTGGALGNEQFF.

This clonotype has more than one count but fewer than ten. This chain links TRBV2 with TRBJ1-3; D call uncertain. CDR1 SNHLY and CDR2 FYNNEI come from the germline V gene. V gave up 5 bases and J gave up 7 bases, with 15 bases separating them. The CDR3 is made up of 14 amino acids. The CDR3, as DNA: TGTGCCAGCAGTCTCCTGGATAGGGAGAACACCATATATTTT. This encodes CASSLLDRENTIYF. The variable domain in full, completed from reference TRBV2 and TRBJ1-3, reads EPEVTQTPSHQVTQMGQEVILRCVPISNHLYFYWYRQILGQKVEFLVSFYNNEISEKSEIFDDQFSVERPDGSNFTLKIRSTKLEDSAMYFCASSLLDRENTIYFGEGSWLTVV.

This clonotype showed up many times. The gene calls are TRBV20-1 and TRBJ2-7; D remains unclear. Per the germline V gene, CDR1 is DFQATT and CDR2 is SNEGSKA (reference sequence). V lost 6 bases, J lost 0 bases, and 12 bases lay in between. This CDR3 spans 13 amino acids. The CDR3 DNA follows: TGCAGTGCCCGCCACGTCACCTCCTACGAGCAGTACGTC. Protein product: CSARHVTSYEQYV.

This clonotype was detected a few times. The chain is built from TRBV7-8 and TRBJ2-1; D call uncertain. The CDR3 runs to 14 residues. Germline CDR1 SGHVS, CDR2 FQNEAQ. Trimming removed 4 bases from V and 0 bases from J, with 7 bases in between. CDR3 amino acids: CASSWSLSYNEQFF. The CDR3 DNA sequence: TGTGCCAGCAGCTGGAGTCTCTCCTACAATGAGCAGTTCTTC. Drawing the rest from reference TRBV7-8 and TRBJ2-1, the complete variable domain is GAGVSQSPRYKVAKRGQDVALRCDPISGHVSLFWYQQALGQGPEFLTYFQNEAQLDKSGLPSDRFFAERPEGSVSTLKIQRTQQEDSAVYLCASSWSLSYNEQFFGPGTRLTVL.

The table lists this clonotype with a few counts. The CDR3 bases are TGTGCCAGCAGCTTGGGGGGGACCGGTCCAAGAACCCAGTACTTC. Translation: CASSLGGTGPRTQYF. J is TRBJ2-5 and V is TRBV7-2; 7 bases agree with TRBD2. V shed 3 bases and J 8 bases; nucleotides not matched to a gene: 12. This CDR3 has 15 amino acids. The germline V gene encodes CDR1 SGHTA and CDR2 FQGNSA. The whole variable domain, filled in from reference TRBV7-2 and TRBJ2-5, reads GAGVSQSPSNKVTEKGKDVELRCDPISGHTALYWYRQSLGQGLEFLIYFQGNSAPDKSGLPSDRFSAERTGGSVSTLTIQRTQQEDSAVYLCASSLGGTGPRTQYFGPGTRLLVL.

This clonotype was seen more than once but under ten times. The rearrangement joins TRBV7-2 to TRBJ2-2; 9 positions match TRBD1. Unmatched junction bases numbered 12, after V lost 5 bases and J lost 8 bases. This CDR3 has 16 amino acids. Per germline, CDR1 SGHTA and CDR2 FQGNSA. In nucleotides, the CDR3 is TGTGCCAGCAGCCCCCGGGACAGGGCTCCCTCTGGGGAGCTGTTTTTT. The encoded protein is CASSPRDRAPSGELFF. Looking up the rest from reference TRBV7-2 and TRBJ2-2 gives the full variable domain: GAGVSQSPSNKVTEKGKDVELRCDPISGHTALYWYRQSLGQGLEFLIYFQGNSAPDKSGLPSDRFSAERTGGSVSTLTIQRTQQEDSAVYLCASSPRDRAPSGELFFGEGSRLTVL.

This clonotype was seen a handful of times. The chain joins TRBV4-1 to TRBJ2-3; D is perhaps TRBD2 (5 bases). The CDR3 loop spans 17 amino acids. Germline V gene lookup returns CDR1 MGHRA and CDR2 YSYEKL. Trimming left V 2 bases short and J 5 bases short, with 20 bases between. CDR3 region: CASSQSRTGVAGDTQYF. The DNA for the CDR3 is TGCGCCAGCAGCCAATCTCGTACCGGGGTTGCGGGAGATACGCAGTATTTT.

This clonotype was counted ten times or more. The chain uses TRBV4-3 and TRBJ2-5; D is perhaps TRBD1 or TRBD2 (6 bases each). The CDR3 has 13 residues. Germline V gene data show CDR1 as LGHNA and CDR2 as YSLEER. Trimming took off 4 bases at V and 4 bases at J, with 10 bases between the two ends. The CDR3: CASSPRGGETQYF. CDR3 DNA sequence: TGCGCCAGCAGCCCCAGGGGAGGAGAGACCCAGTACTTC.

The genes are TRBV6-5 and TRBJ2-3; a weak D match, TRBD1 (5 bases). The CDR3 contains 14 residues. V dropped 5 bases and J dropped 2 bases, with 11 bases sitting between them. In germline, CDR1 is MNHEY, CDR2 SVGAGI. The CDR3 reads CASSPDRHTDTQYF. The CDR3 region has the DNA TGTGCCAGCAGTCCCGACAGACACACAGATACGCAGTATTTT.

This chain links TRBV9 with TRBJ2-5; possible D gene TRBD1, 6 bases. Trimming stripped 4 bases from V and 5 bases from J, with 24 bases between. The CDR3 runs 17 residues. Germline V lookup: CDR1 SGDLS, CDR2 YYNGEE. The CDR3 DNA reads TGTGCCAGCAGCCCCCCCCCGGGACATCCGGGCTGGGAGACCCAGTACTTC. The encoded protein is CASSPPPGHPGWETQYF.

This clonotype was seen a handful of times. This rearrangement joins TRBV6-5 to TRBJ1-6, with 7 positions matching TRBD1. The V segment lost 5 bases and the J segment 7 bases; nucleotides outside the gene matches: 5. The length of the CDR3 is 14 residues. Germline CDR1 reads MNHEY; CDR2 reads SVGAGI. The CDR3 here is CASSDRERNSPLHF. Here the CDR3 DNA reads TGTGCCAGCAGTGACAGGGAAAGAAATTCACCCCTCCACTTT.

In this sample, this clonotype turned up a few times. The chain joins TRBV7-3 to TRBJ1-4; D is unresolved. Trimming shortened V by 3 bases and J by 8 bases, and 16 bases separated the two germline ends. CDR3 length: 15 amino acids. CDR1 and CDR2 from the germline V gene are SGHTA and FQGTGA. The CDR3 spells CASSLSGGRGEKLFF. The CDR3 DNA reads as TGTGCCAGCAGCTTGTCCGGAGGTCGCGGAGAAAAACTGTTTTTT.

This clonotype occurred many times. Here the CDR3 reads CASNGLPSTDTQYF. Here the CDR3 DNA reads TGTGCCAGCAACGGACTTCCTAGCACAGATACGCAGTATTTT. The chain combines TRBV7-2 with TRBJ2-3, with D perhaps TRBD2 (5 bases). This CDR3 region has 14 residues. With 7 bases removed from V and 0 bases from J, the gap between germline ends came to 11 bases. Germline V gives CDR1 SGHTA, CDR2 FQGNSA.

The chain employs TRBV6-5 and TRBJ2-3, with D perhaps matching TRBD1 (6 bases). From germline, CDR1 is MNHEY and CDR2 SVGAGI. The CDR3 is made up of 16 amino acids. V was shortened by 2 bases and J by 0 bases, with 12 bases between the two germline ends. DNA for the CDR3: TGTGCCAGCAGTTACCTTGGGACAACTAGCACAGATACGCAGTATTTT. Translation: CASSYLGTTSTDTQYF.

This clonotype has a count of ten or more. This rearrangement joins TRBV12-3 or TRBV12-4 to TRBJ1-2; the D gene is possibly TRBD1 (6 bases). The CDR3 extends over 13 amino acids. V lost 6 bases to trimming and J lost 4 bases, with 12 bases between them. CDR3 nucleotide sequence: TGTGCCAGCAGGCTGACAGGAGTCTATGGCTACACCTTC. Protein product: CASRLTGVYGYTF.